Listed here are 10 T cell receptor beta chains from one sample, sequenced in a study of OX40 agonist ivuxolimab in advanced cancers. Data came from immunoSEQ multiplex PCR; TCRdb stores just in-frame clones and leaves some out. The sample includes 100,000 or so clones, about 85% of them seen just once. This sample comprised CD4+ or CD8+ T cells sorted from blood, obtained in a trial of the OX40 agonist ivuxolimab. Receptors originate from an adult with an advanced solid tumor such as melanoma, head and neck, liver or kidney cancer.

Regarding this clone: Other DNA variants within this sample encode the same CDR3. As DNA, the CDR3 is TGTGCCAGCAGCTTAGCCGGGACAACCTATTTTCTCGAGCAGTACTTC. Translation gives CASSLAGTTYFLEQYF. The chain employs TRBV7-8 and TRBJ2-7, with a tentative D call TRBD1 (6 bases). Trimming removed 0 bases at V and 6 bases at J, with 18 bases between. The CDR3 runs 16 residues. Germline lookup yields CDR1 SGHVS and CDR2 FQNEAQ. The full variable domain, rest sourced from reference TRBV7-8 and TRBJ2-7, is GAGVSQSPRYKVAKRGQDVALRCDPISGHVSLFWYQQALGQGPEFLTYFQNEAQLDKSGLPSDRFFAERPEGSVSTLKIQRTQQEDSAVYLCASSLAGTTYFLEQYFGPGTRLTVT.

The chain combines TRBV27 with TRBJ2-7; 7 bases fit TRBD1. Germline assignment: CDR1 MNHEY and CDR2 SMNVEV (reference sequence). V gave up 2 bases and J gave up 3 bases; unmatched junction bases: 4. The CDR3 covers 14 residues. DNA of the CDR3: TGTGCCAGCAGTTTAAAACAGGGGATCTACGAGCAGTACTTC. It codes for CASSLKQGIYEQYF.

This clone was counted once. The rearrangement links TRBV28 to TRBJ2-3; the D gene could be TRBD1 or TRBD2 (5 bases each). The CDR3 is 14 amino acids. Germline V gives CDR1 MDHEN, CDR2 SYDVKM. V was clipped by 5 bases and J by 7 bases, with 16 bases between them. In nucleotides, the CDR3 is TGTGCCAGCAGTCGGGACCTTATCATTCATACGCAGTATTTT. This sequence encodes CASSRDLIIHTQYF.

V is TRBV5-6 and J is TRBJ2-5, with D tentatively TRBD1 (5 bases). This CDR3 contains 13 residues. Germline lookup yields CDR1 SGHDT and CDR2 YYEEEE. V lost 3 bases and J lost 11, with 17 bases in between. CDR3 nucleotides: TGTGCCAGCAGCTGGACAAATAGGCCTGAGCAGTACTTC. It codes for CASSWTNRPEQYF. The whole variable domain, remainder taken from reference TRBV5-6 and TRBJ2-5, is DAGVTQSPTHLIKTRGQQVTLRCSPKSGHDTVSWYQQALGQGPQFIFQYYEEEERQRGNFPDRFSGHQFPNYSSELNVNALLLGDSALYLCASSWTNRPEQYFGPGTRLLVL.

This clone has just a few counts. The J gene is TRBJ2-7, the V gene TRBV4-1; TRBD1 might be the D (5 bases). The V end was cut by 4 bases, the J end by 3 bases, with 10 bases between. This CDR3 is 13 amino acids long. Germline values: CDR1 MGHRA, CDR2 YSYEKL. The CDR3, as DNA: TGCGCCAGCAGCCTCAGGGAAGGCTACGAGCAGTACTTC. It codes for CASSLREGYEQYF.

V is TRBV6-5 and J is TRBJ2-5; 8 nucleotides match TRBD2. The V segment lost 6 bases and the J segment 4 bases; nucleotides outside the gene matches: 7. CDR3 length: 14 amino acids. Germline CDR1 MNHEY, CDR2 SVGAGI. The CDR3 is CASSLGLAPETQYF. CDR3 in DNA: TGTGCCAGCAGCCTAGGACTAGCCCCAGAGACCCAGTACTTC.

The chain uses TRBV6-6 and TRBJ1-2; D is uncertain. V lost 5 bases to trimming and J lost 7 bases, with 11 bases between them. Germline V gene data show CDR1 as MNHNY and CDR2 as SVGAGI (reference sequence). CDR3 size: 12 residues. The CDR3 sequence is CASSVTRAGYTF. In DNA, the CDR3 is TGTGCCAGCAGTGTGACCCGGGCTGGCTACACCTTC.

This rearrangement joins TRBV28 to TRBJ2-7; D gene ambiguous. Between the trimmed V and J ends, which lost 2 bases and 1 base, there was a span of 12 bases. The CDR3 has 15 residues. Germline CDR1 is MDHEN and CDR2 is SYDVKM. The chain's CDR3 is CASSLAQASSYEQYF. CDR3 nucleotide sequence: TGTGCCAGCAGTTTAGCCCAGGCTTCGTCCTACGAGCAGTACTTC.

This clone was observed once. The chain couples TRBV19 to TRBJ2-1, with TRBD2 matching 7 bases. From germline, CDR1 is LNHDA and CDR2 SQIVND (reference sequence). Germline trimming cut 7 bases from V and 9 bases from J; bases unmatched to any gene: 15. The CDR3 contains 15 residues. The CDR3: CASKVGREKSGEQFF. The DNA for the CDR3 is TGTGCCAGTAAAGTAGGGCGGGAGAAGTCCGGTGAGCAGTTCTTC.

This clone has just a few counts. This rearrangement joins TRBV10-3 to TRBJ1-3; TRBD1 matches 8 bases. The CDR3 is 14 amino acids. CDR1 is ENHRY and CDR2 is SYGVKD in the germline V gene. V lost 10 bases and J lost 1; bases outside the gene matches: 6. The CDR3 coding sequence is TGTGCCAGCGACCGGGACAGGTCTGGAAACACCATATATTTT. This encodes CASDRDRSGNTIYF.